The entry below gives a single T cell receptor (beta chain) sequence along with its context. Its antigen remains unidentified. The sample comes from a study of cytomegalovirus exposure and HLA in healthy donors. The PCR contained 60 Vbeta and 13 Jbeta primers. Sequenced by immunoSEQ multiplex PCR; TCRdb stores in-frame clones only, minus some. The table shows around 150,000 clones, with about four fifths occurring only once. Germline V CDR1 and CDR2: PRHDT, FYEKMQ (reference sequence). The length of the CDR3 is 14 residues. With V trimmed by 6 bases and J by 5 bases, 4 bases remained unmatched. Study outcomes and limitations: Most of the TCR beta V segments (in an earlier analysis) were productive either about 87% or about 30% of the time.

V usage is TRBV13 and J usage is TRBJ1-1; 12 bases map to TRBD1. The sample comprised PBMCs. This TCR derives from a man between 40 and 49 years old in good health and CMV-seropositive. The CDR3 reads CASRLGQGATEAFF. For the CDR3, the DNA is TGTGCCAGCAGGCTGGGACAGGGGGCAACTGAAGCTTTCTTT.